The entry below describes one T cell receptor beta chain. Measured with immunoSEQ multiplex PCR; TCRdb has only the in-frame clones, and not every one. Here the sample spans approximately 2.4 million clones, approximately 95% being singletons. The entry originates in a study of shared clonotypes between healthy human individuals. Study summary: Per donor, CD8 memory used one plate, CD8 naive used two, CD4 memory used three and CD4 naive used three.

This CDR3 contains 18 residues. CDR1 SEHNR and CDR2 FQNEAQ come from the germline V gene (reference sequence). Germline trimming cut 3 bases from V and 2 bases from J; bases unmatched to any gene: 10. Sequenced: naive CD4+ T cells sorted from blood. As for subset: CD45RA+ positively selected. The sequence came from a man aged 18 to 30 in good health. The chain joins TRBV7-9 to TRBJ1-1; 12 bases are a match to TRBD1. CDR3 nucleotide sequence: TGTGCCAGCAGCTTCGACGGGACAGGGGGCCTACTTAACACTGAAGCTTTCTTT. The encoded protein is CASSFDGTGGLLNTEAFF.